In its sample, the clone carrying this T cell receptor (beta chain) was seen many times. Its antigen remains unidentified. The sample is drawn from a study of CD8 T cells in ankylosing spondylitis. Overall study findings and caveats: Reportedly, significant enrichment of disease-linked clones occurred in matched ankylosing spondylitis synovial fluid. Made up of 7 to 9 highly homologous variants, a TCR beta motif appeared characteristic of ankylosing spondylitis blood. Reports of some motif variants in reactive arthritis synovial fluid and blood predate this one. CD8+ disease-linked clones were present at relatively low frequencies in blood.

Quantitative molecular-barcoded 5'-RACE generated the TCR beta libraries. TCRdb used MiXCR to reprocess the 5' RACE reads, holding one entry per CDR3 protein. The data hold about 510,000 distinct CDR3 sequences, with approximately 5.3% observed a single time. This CDR3 contains 17 residues. Germline assignment: CDR1 SGHTA and CDR2 FQGNSA. J was trimmed by 0 bases and V by 4 bases; bases with no gene match: 8. This TCR was recovered from a male donor with ankylosing spondylitis. The genes are TRBV7-2 and TRBJ2-3, with 9 bases that match TRBD1. Sequencing input: blood, either unsorted or a sorted T cell fraction (not recorded which). The CDR3 DNA reads as TGTGCCAGCAGCTCCGGACAGGGGTTCTTGAGCACAGATACGCAGTATTTT. This translates into CASSSGQGFLSTDTQYF.